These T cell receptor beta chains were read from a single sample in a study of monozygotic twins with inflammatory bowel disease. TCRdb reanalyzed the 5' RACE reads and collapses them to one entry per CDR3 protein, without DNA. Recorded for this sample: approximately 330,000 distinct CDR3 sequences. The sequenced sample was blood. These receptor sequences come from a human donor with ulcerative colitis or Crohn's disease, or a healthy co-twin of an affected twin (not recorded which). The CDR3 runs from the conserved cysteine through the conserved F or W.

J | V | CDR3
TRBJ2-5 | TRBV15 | CATSRGTGVQETQYF
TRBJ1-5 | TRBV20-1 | CSATTNRFKGRQPQHF
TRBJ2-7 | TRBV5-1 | CASSFGSSGINEQYF
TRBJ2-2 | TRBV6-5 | CASSYSGAQGGELFF
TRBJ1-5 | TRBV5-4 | CASSSKTDGGDNQPQHF
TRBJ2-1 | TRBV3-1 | CASSKGTHGEQFF
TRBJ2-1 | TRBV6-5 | CASSPGGSKEQFF
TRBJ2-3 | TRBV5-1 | CASSRAGGGTDTQYF
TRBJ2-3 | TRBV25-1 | CASTDGTSTDTQYF
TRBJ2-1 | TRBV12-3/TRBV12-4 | CASSFMLTTSAYNEQFF
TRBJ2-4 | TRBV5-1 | CASSLVTRLAGVLSSAKNIQYF
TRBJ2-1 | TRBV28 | CASSLEREEGAYNEQFF
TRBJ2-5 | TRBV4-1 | CASSQGSQGGSHQETQYF
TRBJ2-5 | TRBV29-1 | CSVGGGPQETQYF
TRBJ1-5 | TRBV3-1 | CASSQDRDRGYQPQHF
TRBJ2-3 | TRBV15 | CATSSYPGTGTSDTDTQYF
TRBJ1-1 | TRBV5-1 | CASSNGQNTEAFF
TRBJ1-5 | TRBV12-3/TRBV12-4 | CASKTGLGPQHF
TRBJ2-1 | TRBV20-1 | CSASRASGYNEQFF
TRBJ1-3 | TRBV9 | CASSVTVLSGNTIYF
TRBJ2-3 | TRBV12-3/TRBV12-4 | CASSQNLAGGTDTQYF
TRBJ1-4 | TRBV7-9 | CASSSTGTVGEKLFF
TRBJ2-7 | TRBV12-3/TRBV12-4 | CASSSQGHPSYEQYF
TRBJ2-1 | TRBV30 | CAWRLGVSGTSEIHNEQFF
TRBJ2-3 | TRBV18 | CASSPGQGDTQYF
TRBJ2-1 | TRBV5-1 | CASSLGTGTRHNEQFF